This T cell receptor beta chain was documented in a study of OX40 agonist ivuxolimab in advanced cancers. Study-wide points: On average, a greater number of expanded clones characterised CD8+ T cells relative to CD4+. No determination was made of the antigen specificity of the expanded peripheral T cells. Among the nonresponders, some also had low normalized T-cell clonal expansion.

Points on this clone: What it binds is not known.

V lost 3 bases and J 3 bases, leaving 9 bases between the germline ends. The CDR3 spans 13 residues. Data came from immunoSEQ multiplex PCR; TCRdb stores just in-frame clones and leaves some out. This sample yields 75,000 to 80,000 clones, of which roughly 91% are seen a single time; 5.5% to 8% belongs to the top ten. The sequence derives from an adult with an advanced solid tumor such as melanoma, head and neck, liver or kidney cancer. The material sequenced was CD4+ or CD8+ T cells sorted from blood, taken in a trial of the OX40 agonist ivuxolimab. This chain uses TRBV23-1 with TRBJ2-7, with D unclear. TRBV23-1 is assigned to the ORF class and has an uncertain function. The CDR3 spells CASSQYPVYEQYF. As DNA, the CDR3 is TGCGCCAGCAGTCAGTACCCAGTCTACGAGCAGTACTTC.